This T cell receptor beta chain was retrieved from a study of cytomegalovirus exposure and HLA in healthy donors (dated by TCRdb to 2017 to 2019). Study-wide context: An earlier analysis of several hundred of the donors reported 250 to 300 Gb of sequence data and more than 90 million unique TCR beta sequences from 150 million to 200 million T cells. Genome-wide SNP genotypes for about three fifths of the 666 donors were used in a later genetic analysis, which treated that subset as a discovery cohort. A later analysis re-examined previously published TCR beta repertoires from about 700 donors and added high-resolution HLA genotyping to investigate patterns of TCR occurrence. Roughly 5 DR-DQ haplotypes were handled as single units for association and clustering, since linkage in the cohort was strong. Besides the first cohort of 500 to 700 subjects, a separate validation cohort made up of 120 different subjects was used. The study aimed to test whether signatures of past pathogen exposure could be identified by cataloging public T cell receptors. Class I and class II HLA loci were covered by the typing at four-digit resolution. Using immunosequencing, the study profiled T cell repertoires from approximately 700 subjects and related those repertoires to cytomegalovirus serostatus. All discovery cohort repertoires had been generated using a single sequencing platform. Among the approximately 400 genotyped donors, more than 70% belonged to the genetic ancestry cluster associated with self-reported Caucasian donors. An early release that covered about 600 HLA-typed donors contained approximately 300 gigabases of sequencing data and roughly 84 million unique TCR sequences. On average, around 240,000 unique TCR beta nucleotide sequences were sequenced per donor among 350 to 400 genotyped donors of the cohort, with around 19% of those sequences being non-productive. Donor age, sex, ethnicity and CMV serostatus were compiled together with the repertoire data. Rather than drawing on any new phenotypic data, the later analysis identified candidate immune exposures from TCR beta sequences and the way those sequences occurred across donors. To predict cytomegalovirus infection status, the study combined high-throughput TCR immunosequencing, statistical association of individual TCRs with disease status, and machine learning. Typing coverage differed by locus: A, B, C, DRB1 and DQB1 were typed in roughly 620-630 donors, DQA1 in 522, DPA1 in 600 to 610, and DPB1 in approximately 450. An earlier analysis of some 500 of the donors applied high-throughput TCR beta sequencing to assess whether each TCR beta V gene segment acted as functional or pseudogenic. The investigation overall reported the following: Roughly uniform sequencing depth across donors was assumed in presence/absence analyses, although this assumption may not hold. Cytomegalovirus status was reported to be diagnosed by the classifier with high specificity and sensitivity in both the original and validation cohorts. A later analysis found that HLA-associated TCR beta chains were more clonally expanded and had lower generation probabilities than equally common non-associated chains. In vitro tests confirmed that a few of the cytomegalovirus-associated TCR beta chains recognize cytomegalovirus antigens. Most TCR sequences were seen in very few donors, while some public TCRs were found in many individuals. In a later analysis, 16,951 TCR beta sequences were associated with specific HLA alleles at a false discovery rate of 0.05. Because counts were too low, approximately 18 rarely observed V segments, including chromosome 9 orphons, were excluded from the earlier analysis of under 650 of the donors. Some IMGT-functional V segments, including TRBV6-2 and TRBV6-3, could not be distinguished by the 87-base-pair reads and were therefore excluded. A cluster of highly shared sequence variants was judged likely to be a technical artifact of the sequencing pipeline. A later analysis reported that several top co-occurrence clusters appeared linked to parvovirus B19, influenza, CMV and Epstein-Barr virus. The study listed 164 TCR beta chains as associated with cytomegalovirus. In a later analysis, the rate of TCR association differed among HLA loci, with DRB1 alleles having the most associated TCRs and HLA-C alleles having the fewest. According to a later genetic analysis, donors in an Asian-associated ancestry cluster had fewer N-insertions in productive TCRs than the roughly 700-donor mean. V-gene and J-gene trimming of TCR beta chains was associated with a missense DCLRE1C variant in a later genetic analysis, and the association was replicated in an independent cohort. This cohort had only TCR beta chains sequenced, and the lack of alpha or paired-chain data limited which features could be detected. A later analysis found that most CMV-associated TCR beta chains appeared HLA-restricted, with HLA associations seemingly driven largely by CMV exposure. The authors suggested that the approach could potentially be generalized to other disease states and immunological phenotypes. Because HLA typing was missing for some donors at each locus, association tests included only the typed subset. CMV serostatus was the only immune exposure information available for the cohort. Linkage disequilibrium might explain the correlated functional status among segregating V segments, but an unknown experimental factor could not be ruled out. Assigning TCR associations to individual alleles was difficult when HLA alleles, especially DR and DQ, strongly co-occurred. An earlier analysis of approximately 570 of the donors showed that most TCR beta V segments appeared in productive rearrangements either about 87% or about 30% of the time, which broadly matched IMGT annotations. A further reported finding was that TCR beta sequences accurately predicted the HLA-A and HLA-B alleles for most subjects in the first cohort.

As concerns this clone: This receptor's antigen is unknown. No base-level quality is on record; no much larger clone is a single base apart.

The library was made by the immunoSEQ multiplex PCR assay. For the multiplex PCR, a mixture combining 60 forward primers for TCR Vbeta segments and 13 reverse primers for TCR Jbeta segments was used. Amplification of the CDR3 region of rearranged TCR beta genes was performed with a multiplex PCR assay on genomic DNA. The amplified TCR beta libraries were sequenced on the Illumina HiSeq System as 87-base-pair reads. The authors' analysis ran thus. A later analysis tallied roughly 80 million unique TCR beta chains across the 666 repertoires, and around 9.9 million of those chains were shared by two or more donors. To remove PCR and sequencing errors, raw reads were error-corrected and collapsed into unique sequences using a nearest-neighbor algorithm that merged closely related sequences. CDR3 sequences were aligned to IMGT reference sequences to assign V, D and J gene segments. For a sequence to be retained, at least a six-nucleotide match to both a V gene segment and a J gene segment was required. Rearrangements were called productive when the CDR3 lacked stop codons and stayed in frame with V and J; all others were non-productive. Following IMGT convention, CDR3 was defined as the stretch from the second conserved V-encoded cysteine to the conserved J-encoded phenylalanine. Sequences without an unambiguous match to a single V gene segment were excluded from the earlier analysis of about 600 of the donors. In an earlier analysis of some 590 of the donors, a V segment was called functional when productive rearrangements were above 56.7%, and segregating when the standard deviation between donors exceeded 5%. A statistical classification framework was built for diagnosing cytomegalovirus status from the catalog of TCR beta chain sequences. V and J gene assignment, in a later analysis, came from comparing TCR nucleotide sequences with IMGT/GENE-DB human TR gene sequences. A later analysis assigned CDR3 sequences and most-parsimonious VDJ recombination scenarios with the TCRdist pipeline. In a later analysis, each TCR beta chain was defined by its CDR3 amino acid sequence together with its V-gene family, and reads lacking a unique V-gene family were excluded. In a later analysis, fewer than 600 highly shared, low-generation-probability nucleotide sequences were removed to address suspected cross-contamination and a sequencing artifact. In a later analysis, a clonal expansion index for each public chain was calculated from normalized within-repertoire ranks of inferred template counts. In a later analysis, generation probabilities were computed using a VDJ recombination model fitted to out-of-frame rearrangements, and the results were checked against IGoR. Hypergeometric tests were used in a later analysis to score TCR-TCR, TCR-HLA and TCR-CMV co-occurrence, with a repertoire-size bias correction applied to the TCR pairs. False discovery rates were estimated in a later analysis by permuting HLA or CMV assignments 20 times. In a later analysis, co-occurring TCRs were grouped using DBSCAN, with TCRdist sequence similarity added in when clustering inside HLA-allele-positive subsets. Repertoires with fewer than 30,000 or more than 120,000 public chains, plus five repertoires with anomalous nucleotide sharing, were excluded from co-occurrence clustering. The clones in this table, taken by TCRdb from immuneACCESS, are in-frame only. Not every clone is retained; where verified, under half of the shortfall comes from an unresolved V gene, and the cause of the rest is unknown. Clone size and the V and J calls come from that table; the DNA yielded D and trimming. A total of roughly 150,000 clones appear in this sample, approximately 71% of them only once. Together, the top ten hold about 10% of the sample.

The cohort was made up of approximately 670 healthy bone marrow donors. Cohort members were all nominally healthy when sampled, although unrecorded immune exposures were likely present. The donor tested CMV seropositive, placing the donor among the 250 to 300 seropositive members of the cohort. Every donor gave a peripheral blood sample, and the peripheral blood mononuclear cells from that sample were used for TCR beta sequencing. The Qiagen DNeasy Blood Extraction Kit was used to extract genomic DNA from the blood cell samples. The CDR3 holds 15 amino acids from the cysteine to the phenylalanine. Just CDR3 DNA is preserved here, 45 bases in frame from base 1. As encoded in the germline V gene (reference sequence), CDR1 is GTSNPN while CDR2 is SVGIG. Trimming leaves V shorter by 5 bases and J shorter by 6 bases, with the junction holding 12 bases beyond the gene matches.

The receptor's source is a man aged 30 to 39 in good health and CMV-seropositive. Sequenced input: PBMCs. Recombination linked TRBV30 to TRBJ2-2, and 7 junctional nucleotides match TRBD1. The CDR3 region: CAWDTSAGGPGELFF. The DNA reads TGTGCCTGGGACACGTCGGCAGGGGGTCCCGGGGAGCTGTTTTTT.